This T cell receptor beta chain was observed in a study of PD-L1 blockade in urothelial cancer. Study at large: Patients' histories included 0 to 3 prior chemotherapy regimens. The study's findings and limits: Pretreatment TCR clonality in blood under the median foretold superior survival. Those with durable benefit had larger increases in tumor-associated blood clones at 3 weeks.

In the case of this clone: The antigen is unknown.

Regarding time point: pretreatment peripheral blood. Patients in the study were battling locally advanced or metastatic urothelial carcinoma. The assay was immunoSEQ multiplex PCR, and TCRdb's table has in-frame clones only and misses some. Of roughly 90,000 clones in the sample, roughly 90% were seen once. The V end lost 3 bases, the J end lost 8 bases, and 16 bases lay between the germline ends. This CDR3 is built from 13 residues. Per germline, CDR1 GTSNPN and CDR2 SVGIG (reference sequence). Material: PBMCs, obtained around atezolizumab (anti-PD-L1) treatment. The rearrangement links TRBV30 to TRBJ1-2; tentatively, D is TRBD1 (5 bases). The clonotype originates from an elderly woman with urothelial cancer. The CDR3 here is CAWRNQGNYGYTF. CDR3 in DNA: TGTGCCTGGAGAAACCAGGGCAATTACGGCTACACCTTC.